This T cell receptor (beta chain) was obtained from a study of shared clonotypes between healthy human individuals. About the research overall: Each donor contributed plates that comprised three CD4 naive, three CD4 memory, two CD8 naive and one CD8 memory. General study findings and limits: Relative to clonotypes present in all four donors, those not shared had lower generation probabilities.

CDR3 size: 15 residues. CDR1 and CDR2 from the germline V gene are MDHEN and SYDVKM. The V and J ends lost 8 bases and 7 bases respectively, with 20 bases between them. The naive CD8 population came from CD45RO-negative cells selected for CCR7, without terminally differentiated effector memory CD45RA+ cells. Notes on this clone: Its antigen is still unknown.

Original handling: ImmunoSEQ output held junction-only sequences without quality scores, so filtering differed. Produced via immunoSEQ multiplex PCR; TCRdb's table is partial and in-frame only. Clone size and V and J calls were adopted from that table, with D and trimming inferred from the DNA. The data contain under 1 million clones, about 96% of them singletons. Sequencing input: naive CD8+ T cells sorted from blood. The V and J genes are TRBV28 and TRBJ1-4; possible D gene TRBD1, 5 bases. This receptor was identified in a man aged 30-40 years in good health. This CDR3 is CASSPIRGLAEKLFF. As DNA, the CDR3 is TGTGCCAGCTCCCCAATACGGGGCCTGGCTGAAAAACTGTTTTTT.